Each of the 11 T cell receptor beta chains below was sequenced from the same sample in a study of T cells after posttransplantation cyclophosphamide. Busulfan-fludarabine conditioning, marrow transplant, and cyclophosphamide on days +3 and +4 were administered. TCRdb keeps only in-frame clones here, not all; method: immunoSEQ multiplex PCR. There are fewer than 12,000 clones in the sample, none observed a single time. Sample: PBMCs, taken after allogeneic stem cell transplant with posttransplant cyclophosphamide. Receptors originate from a female patient in her forties or fifties who received an allogeneic stem cell transplant from a related donor, was CMV-positive, and had no GVHD. Some T cells may have originated in the graft donor.

This clone was observed many times. The V call is TRBV7-2, the J call TRBJ2-6, with 8 bases lining up with TRBD1. Germline lookup yields CDR1 SGHTA and CDR2 FQGNSA. The CDR3 sequence is 19 residues long. V dropped 2 bases and J dropped 0; count of bases not matched to a gene: 9. CDR3 sequence: CASSLKAGQVPSGANVLTF. CDR3 sequence (DNA): TGTGCCAGCAGCTTAAAGGCGGGACAGGTTCCCTCTGGGGCCAACGTCCTGACTTTC. The whole variable domain, remainder taken from reference TRBV7-2 and TRBJ2-6, is GAGVSQSPSNKVTEKGKDVELRCDPISGHTALYWYRQSLGQGLEFLIYFQGNSAPDKSGLPSDRFSAERTGGSVSTLTIQRTQQEDSAVYLCASSLKAGQVPSGANVLTFGAGSRLTVL.

This chain links TRBV5-4 with TRBJ2-1; 7 nucleotides align to TRBD1. V trimming: 4 bases; J trimming: 3 bases; junction bases outside the gene matches: 10. Germline assignment: CDR1 SGHNT and CDR2 YYREEE (reference sequence). This CDR3 is 16 amino acids long. The CDR3 bases are TGTGCCAGCAGCCATAGACAGACAGGGTTCTACAATGAGCAGTTCTTC. Residues: CASSHRQTGFYNEQFF.

This clone was counted many times. The rearrangement joins TRBV27 to TRBJ2-3; 8 nucleotides line up with TRBD1. V lost 4 bases, J lost 6 bases, and 6 bases stayed unmatched. Germline V gene data show CDR1 as MNHEY and CDR2 as SMNVEV (reference sequence). CDR3 length: 14 amino acids. DNA of the CDR3: TGTGCCAGCAGTTCCAGACAGGGGACGGATACGCAGTATTTT. It codes for CASSSRQGTDTQYF.

This clone was seen many times. The chain joins TRBV5-1 to TRBJ2-7, with no clear D. Germline V gene sequence: CDR1 SGHRS, CDR2 YFSETQ. Trimming removed 4 bases at V and 2 bases at J, with 13 bases between. This CDR3 region has 14 residues. CDR3 residues: CASSPSVTTYEQYF. CDR3 sequence (DNA): TGCGCCAGCAGCCCATCAGTTACTACCTACGAGCAGTACTTC.

This clone was detected many times. The chain has TRBV19 and TRBJ2-4; perhaps TRBD2 as D (5 bases). CDR1 is LNHDA and CDR2 is SQIVND in the germline V gene (reference sequence). Trimming shortened V by 6 bases and J by 1 base, and 16 bases separated the two germline ends. The CDR3 has 16 residues. The CDR3: CASSKVGGWAKNIQYF. DNA of the CDR3: TGTGCCAGTAGCAAAGTGGGCGGGTGGGCCAAAAACATTCAGTACTTC.

This clone has a count of ten or more. The rearrangement uses TRBV5-1 and TRBJ2-1, with 10 nucleotides matching TRBD2. CDR1 and CDR2 from the germline V gene are SGHRS and YFSETQ. The CDR3 is made up of 15 amino acids. After removal of 4 bases from V and 4 bases from J, the junction contained 5 bases not matched to a gene. The CDR3 nucleotides read TGCGCCAGCAGCGAAAGCGGGGGGGCTTACAATGAGCAGTTCTTC. Translating gives CASSESGGAYNEQFF.

This clone has at least ten counts. The chain is built from TRBV21-1 and TRBJ1-4; the table's D call TRBD1 went unverified against the DNA. TRBV21-1 is noted as a pseudogene. CDR3 size: 12 residues. Written as DNA, the CDR3 is TGTGCCAGCAGGTGGGGCGACGAAAAACTGTTTTTT. It encodes CASRWGDEKLFF.

This clone appeared many times. The chain combines TRBV19 with TRBJ2-2, with D unclear. The CDR3 is made up of 14 amino acids. The germline gives CDR1 LNHDA, CDR2 SQIVND (reference sequence). Trimming pared 3 bases from V and 2 bases from J, leaving 7 bases between. The CDR3 reads CASSIGRNTGELFF. In DNA form, the CDR3 reads TGTGCCAGTAGTATTGGTAGAAACACCGGGGAGCTGTTTTTT.

This clone was observed at least ten times. V usage is TRBV4-1 and J usage is TRBJ2-7; 8 nucleotides align to TRBD1. J gave up 3 bases and V 3 bases, and 4 bases lay outside the gene matches. The germline V gene encodes CDR1 MGHRA and CDR2 YSYEKL. The CDR3 length is 14 residues. CDR3 sequence reads: CASSHNRGVYEQYF. CDR3 sequence (DNA): TGCGCCAGCAGCCATAACAGGGGGGTCTACGAGCAGTACTTC.

By proportion, this clone is medium-sized. The CDR3 here is CASSPLAAGGELFF. For the CDR3, the DNA is TGTGCCAGCAGCCCTCTTGCAGCAGGCGGGGAGCTGTTTTTT. The V and J genes are TRBV7-3 and TRBJ2-2; D is undetermined. The V end was cut by 5 bases, the J end by 7 bases, with 14 bases between. Germline CDR1 is SGHTA and CDR2 is FQGTGA. This CDR3 region has 14 residues.

This clone was observed many times. This rearrangement joins TRBV11-2 to TRBJ2-3; D gene ambiguous. This CDR3 has 17 amino acids. Trimming shortened V by 5 bases and J by 0 bases, and 18 bases separated the two germline ends. CDR1 and CDR2 from the germline V gene are SGHAT and FQNNGV. The DNA of the CDR3 is TGTGCCAGCAGCCCCGCTCCCGCCGCGGATAGCACAGATACGCAGTATTTT. It yields the protein CASSPAPAADSTDTQYF.